The 27 T cell receptor beta chains below all came from one sample that was sequenced in a study of T cell responses to AZD1222 COVID-19 vaccine. Data came from immunoSEQ multiplex PCR; TCRdb stores just in-frame clones and leaves some out. The table lists roughly 160,000 clones, 85% to 95% of them singletons. This sample comprised peripheral blood, obtained on day 0 of AZD1222 vaccination. These receptors were obtained from an adult in good health.

The gene calls are TRBV15 and TRBJ2-1; no clear D gene. The CDR3 runs 14 residues. CDR1 is LNHNV, CDR2 YYDKDF, per germline (reference sequence). V was pared by 3 bases and J by 4 bases, with 10 bases between. The CDR3 spells CATSSSGPYNEQFF. The CDR3 nucleotides are TGTGCCACCAGCAGTTCCGGGCCGTACAATGAGCAGTTCTTC.

The chain uses TRBV28 and TRBJ1-4; 8 bases are a match to TRBD1. V lost 8 bases and J lost 7; bases outside the gene matches: 6. The CDR3 extends over 13 amino acids. Germline CDR1 is MDHEN and CDR2 is SYDVKM. The chain's CDR3 is CASLRQGSEKLFF. DNA for the CDR3: TGTGCCAGCCTGAGACAGGGGAGTGAAAAACTGTTTTTT. The variable domain in full, with the rest retrieved from reference TRBV28 and TRBJ1-4, is DVKVTQSSRYLVKRTGEKVFLECVQDMDHENMFWYRQDPGLGLRLIYFSYDVKMKEKGDIPEGYSVSREKKERFSLILESASTNQTSMYLCASLRQGSEKLFFGSGTQLSVL.

The chain combines TRBV7-9 with TRBJ2-7; 9 bases align to TRBD1. The germline CDR1 and CDR2 sequences are SEHNR and FQNEAQ (reference sequence). There are 16 residues in the CDR3. V gave up 8 bases and J gave up 4 bases; unmatched junction bases: 15. CDR3 sequence (DNA): TGTGCCAGCGGAAATCGACTAGGACAGGGGAGGTACGAGCAGTACTTC. Translating gives CASGNRLGQGRYEQYF. Combining the CDR3 with reference TRBV7-9 and TRBJ2-7 gives the whole variable domain DTGVSQNPRHKITKRGQNVTFRCDPISEHNRLYWYRQTLGQGPEFLTYFQNEAQLEKSRLLSDRFSAERPKGSFSTLEIQRTEQGDSAMYLCASGNRLGQGRYEQYFGPGTRLTVT.

The rearrangement links TRBV7-3 to TRBJ2-5, with D possibly being TRBD1 or TRBD2 (6 bases each). Looked up from germline, CDR1 is SGHTA and CDR2 is FQGTGA. Trimming stripped 2 bases from V and 5 bases from J, with 9 bases between. The CDR3 has 13 amino acids. DNA of the CDR3: TGTGCCAGCAGCTTAGGGGGGCGGGAGACCCAGTACTTC. Its translation: CASSLGGRETQYF. Full variable domain (remainder filled in from reference TRBV7-3 and TRBJ2-5): GAGVSQTPSNKVTEKGKYVELRCDPISGHTALYWYRQSLGQGPEFLIYFQGTGAADDSGLPNDRFFAVRPEGSVSTLKIQRTERGDSAVYLCASSLGGRETQYFGPGTRLLVL.

V is TRBV4-1 and J is TRBJ1-5; 10 nucleotides agree with TRBD1. V dropped 2 bases and J dropped 4; count of bases not matched to a gene: 2. The germline V gene encodes CDR1 MGHRA and CDR2 YSYEKL. This CDR3 region has 15 residues. The CDR3 sequence: CASSQPGQGNQPQHF. In nucleotides, the CDR3 is TGCGCCAGCAGCCAACCGGGACAGGGGAATCAGCCCCAGCATTTT.

This clone occurred once. This chain joins TRBV28 and TRBJ2-3; 8 bases fit TRBD1. CDR3 length equals 16 residues. Looked up from germline, CDR1 is MDHEN and CDR2 is SYDVKM. V trimming: 5 bases; J trimming: 3 bases; junction bases outside the gene matches: 10. The CDR3 DNA is TGTGCCAGCAGTGTTACAGGGGGGATGGAAACAGATACGCAGTATTTT. It codes for CASSVTGGMETDTQYF.

The chain carries TRBV5-1 and TRBJ1-1; 7 bases fit TRBD1. With 2 bases clipped from V and 3 bases from J, the junction kept 4 bases outside the gene matches. Germline V gives CDR1 SGHRS, CDR2 YFSETQ. CDR3 size: 14 residues. The CDR3 is CASSFTGVDTEAFF. In DNA form, the CDR3 reads TGCGCCAGCAGCTTCACAGGGGTTGACACTGAAGCTTTCTTT.

The rearrangement joins TRBV5-1 to TRBJ2-1; 12 bases are shared with TRBD2. Germline lookup yields CDR1 SGHRS and CDR2 YFSETQ. The V and J ends lost 4 bases and 0 bases, in that order; junction bases with no gene match: 8. The CDR3 is 18 amino acids. In DNA, the CDR3 is TGCGCCAGCAGCATCGGACTAGCGGGGTTAAGCTCCTACAATGAGCAGTTCTTC. Translated, it gives CASSIGLAGLSSYNEQFF.

The rearrangement links TRBV2 to TRBJ1-5; 11 positions match TRBD1. With 6 bases clipped from V and 6 bases from J, the junction kept 7 bases outside the gene matches. The CDR3 has 15 amino acids. CDR1 SNHLY and CDR2 FYNNEI come from the germline V gene. This chain's CDR3 is CASSAGTGGFQPQHF. The CDR3 nucleotides are TGTGCCAGCAGCGCAGGGACAGGGGGTTTTCAGCCCCAGCATTTT.

The chain carries TRBV6-5 and TRBJ1-2; TRBD1 might be the D (5 bases). The germline V gene encodes CDR1 MNHEY and CDR2 SVGAGI. V lost 6 bases and J lost 3, with 11 bases in between. The CDR3 has 13 amino acids. CDR3 in amino acids: CASRARGHYGYTF. CDR3 sequence (DNA): TGTGCCAGCAGGGCGCGGGGCCACTATGGCTACACCTTC.

This sequence joins TRBV9 and TRBJ2-2; D gene unclear. The CDR3 totals 15 residues. Germline V gene lookup returns CDR1 SGDLS and CDR2 YYNGEE. Trimming shortened V by 0 bases and J by 8 bases, and 14 bases separated the two germline ends. The DNA of the CDR3 is TGTGCCAGCAGCGTAGCTACAACCGGACCTGGGGAGCTGTTTTTT. Translating gives CASSVATTGPGELFF.

The chain has TRBV6-2 or TRBV6-3 and TRBJ2-3, with D perhaps assigned TRBD1 or TRBD2 (5 bases each). Trimming pared 2 bases from V and 0 bases from J, leaving 12 bases between. CDR3 length: 16 residues. The germline CDR1 and CDR2 sequences are MNHEY and SVGEGT. This CDR3 reads CASSYAGAPSTDTQYF. The CDR3 DNA follows: TGTGCCAGCAGTTACGCCGGGGCCCCCAGCACAGATACGCAGTATTTT.

The chain couples TRBV5-1 to TRBJ1-3; D remains ambiguous. This CDR3 has 14 residues. CDR1 is SGHRS, CDR2 YFSETQ, per germline. V dropped 6 bases and J dropped 0 bases, with 10 bases sitting between them. The chain's CDR3 is CASTEGTSGNTIYF. The CDR3 DNA follows: TGCGCCAGCACCGAGGGTACCTCTGGAAACACCATATATTTT.

The chain links TRBV10-3 to TRBJ1-2, with 8 bases matching TRBD1. The trim removed 2 bases at V and 0 bases at J, leaving 5 bases unmatched. CDR1 is ENHRY and CDR2 is SYGVKD in the germline V gene. The CDR3 has 16 residues. The CDR3 sequence: CAISEPGQGTNYGYTF. CDR3 DNA sequence: TGTGCCATCAGTGAGCCCGGACAGGGTACTAACTATGGCTACACCTTC.

The rearrangement uses TRBV7-3 and TRBJ2-3, with 10 bases matching TRBD2. J lost 7 bases, V lost 4 bases, and 14 bases had no gene match. CDR3 size: 17 residues. Germline CDR1 is SGHTA and CDR2 is FQGTGA. CDR3 DNA: TGTGCCAGCAGCTCCCCGGCGAGCGGGGGGGCCAGGCATACGCAGTATTTT. Translating it yields CASSSPASGGARHTQYF.

The chain combines TRBV27 with TRBJ2-3; 12 bases fit TRBD2. V gave up 6 bases and J gave up 4 bases; unmatched junction bases: 11. CDR1 is MNHEY and CDR2 is SMNVEV in the germline V gene (reference sequence). The CDR3 totals 17 residues. The CDR3 region is CASSTSLAGGFADTQYF. The CDR3 DNA sequence: TGTGCCAGCAGCACCTCTCTAGCGGGGGGGTTTGCAGATACGCAGTATTTT.

This chain uses TRBV5-4 with TRBJ1-5, with D possibly matching TRBD1 (6 bases). Looked up from germline, CDR1 is SGHNT and CDR2 is YYREEE (reference sequence). The CDR3 covers 14 residues. Trimming shortened V by 0 bases and J by 2 bases, and 6 bases separated the two germline ends. The CDR3: CASSLEGGNQPQHF. The DNA of the CDR3 is TGTGCCAGCAGCTTGGAGGGGGGCAATCAGCCCCAGCATTTT.

The chain has TRBV30 and TRBJ1-5; D call uncertain. This CDR3 has 15 amino acids. Germline CDR1 is GTSNPN and CDR2 is SVGIG (reference sequence). V lost 3 bases and J 4 bases, leaving 16 bases between the germline ends. CDR3: CAWRRPDGRNQPQHF. The CDR3 nucleotides are TGTGCCTGGAGGCGTCCGGATGGCAGAAATCAGCCCCAGCATTTT.

This chain links TRBV10-3 with TRBJ2-5; 9 bases match TRBD2. The CDR3 runs 15 residues. CDR1 is ENHRY and CDR2 is SYGVKD in the germline V gene. V gave up 2 bases and J gave up 2 bases; unmatched junction bases: 3. CDR3 loop: CAISERGGVQETQYF. In DNA form, the CDR3 reads TGTGCCATCAGTGAGCGCGGGGGGGTTCAAGAGACCCAGTACTTC.

The CDR3 loop reads CASSFGGLNTIYF. The DNA of the CDR3 is TGCGCCAGCAGCTTCGGGGGGCTGAACACCATATATTTT. This chain connects TRBV5-1 to TRBJ1-3; possible D gene TRBD1, 6 bases. Germline V gene lookup returns CDR1 SGHRS and CDR2 YFSETQ. Deletions cut 2 bases from V and 7 bases from J, with 10 bases between. CDR3 length: 13 residues.

The V and J genes are TRBV7-9 and TRBJ1-6; D remains ambiguous. V shed 1 base and J shed 10 bases, with 8 bases lying between them. CDR3 length: 13 amino acids. Germline V gene sequence: CDR1 SEHNR, CDR2 FQNEAQ (reference sequence). In nucleotides, the CDR3 is TGTGCCAGCAGCTTAGGGGGAGAATCACCCCTCCACTTT. Its protein is CASSLGGESPLHF. Variable domain in full (rest from reference TRBV7-9 and TRBJ1-6): DTGVSQNPRHKITKRGQNVTFRCDPISEHNRLYWYRQTLGQGPEFLTYFQNEAQLEKSRLLSDRFSAERPKGSFSTLEIQRTEQGDSAMYLCASSLGGESPLHFGNGTRLTVT.

The V and J genes are TRBV5-6 and TRBJ2-3; D remains unclear. CDR3 length: 14 residues. The germline CDR1 and CDR2 sequences are SGHDT and YYEEEE. Trimming stripped 0 bases from V and 0 bases from J, with 5 bases between. DNA of the CDR3: TGTGCCAGCAGCTTGGACACCAGCACAGATACGCAGTATTTT. Protein sequence: CASSLDTSTDTQYF.

The V and J genes are TRBV29-1 and TRBJ1-2; the D gene is possibly TRBD1 (5 bases). CDR3 length equals 13 residues. V was pared by 4 bases and J by 1 base, with 10 bases between. Germline CDR1 and CDR2: SQVTM and ANQGSEA. CDR3 DNA: TGCAGCGTTGTTGAGGGGAGTAACTATGGCTACACCTTC. It yields the protein CSVVEGSNYGYTF.

Details on this clone: The identical CDR3 is also encoded by other nucleotide sequences in the sample. The chain recombines TRBV6-5 with TRBJ1-3; TRBD1 might be the D (5 bases). V was trimmed by 2 bases and J by 1 base, leaving 6 bases between them. The CDR3 is 14 residues long. The germline V gene has CDR1 MNHEY and CDR2 SVGAGI. In nucleotides, the CDR3 is TGTGCCAGCAGTTACGGGGGGTCTGGAAACACCATATATTTT. Translation: CASSYGGSGNTIYF.

V is TRBV19 and J is TRBJ2-1, with TRBD1 identical over 7 bases. The CDR3 sequence is 15 residues long. The V and J ends lost 5 bases and 3 bases, in that order; junction bases with no gene match: 7. In germline, CDR1 is LNHDA, CDR2 SQIVND (reference sequence). This CDR3 is CASSLQGRLYNEQFF. In nucleotides, the CDR3 is TGTGCCAGTAGTCTACAGGGGCGACTCTACAATGAGCAGTTCTTC.

This chain uses TRBV30 with TRBJ2-4, with 7 bases aligning to TRBD1. Germline V gene data show CDR1 as GTSNPN and CDR2 as SVGIG (reference sequence). This CDR3 has 15 amino acids. The V segment lost 3 bases and the J segment 4 bases; nucleotides outside the gene matches: 9. The CDR3 sequence is CAWSKGQFLKNIQYF. CDR3 bases: TGTGCCTGGAGCAAGGGACAGTTTCTTAAAAACATTCAGTACTTC.

The CDR3 region is CASSRGGTKTEQFF. CDR3 bases: TGTGCCAGCAGCCGGGGGGGGACCAAAACTGAGCAGTTCTTC. The V call is TRBV6-6, the J call TRBJ2-1, with 8 bases identical to TRBD2. Germline CDR1 MNHNY, CDR2 SVGAGI (reference sequence). Germline trimming cut 6 bases from V and 9 bases from J; bases unmatched to any gene: 10. The CDR3 consists of 14 residues.